Only a few counts were recorded for the clone carrying this TCR beta chain. This sample was included in a study of cytomegalovirus exposure and HLA in healthy donors. CDR1 is SGDLS and CDR2 is YYNGEE in the germline V gene. CDR3 size: 16 residues. V trimming: 1 base; J trimming: 4 bases; junction bases outside the gene matches: 5. Vbeta (60) and Jbeta (13) primers were used in the PCR. TCRdb's table, derived via immunoSEQ multiplex PCR, lists solely in-frame clones and lacks some. The profile shows around 270,000 clones, 80% of them singletons. The specimen sequenced was PBMCs. The J gene is TRBJ2-1, the V gene TRBV9; TRBD2 aligns across 10 bases. The source is a girl aged 2-10 years in good health and CMV-seronegative. The CDR3 protein is CASSVRGLAAYNEQFF. The CDR3 coding sequence is TGTGCCAGCAGCGTACGCGGACTAGCGGCGTACAATGAGCAGTTCTTC.